This T cell receptor (beta chain) comes out of a study of blood T cell repertoires in COVID-19. As for the study in general: Acute and convalescent COVID-19 samples came from the United States, Italy and Spain. In each case, the material was cDNA or gDNA derived from T cells, B-cell-depleted T cells, or PBMCs.

V lost 2 bases, J lost 7 bases, and 13 bases stayed unmatched. The CDR3 consists of 16 residues. CDR1 is LGHNA, CDR2 YSLEER, per germline. This clone has just one count. Original processing notes: Amplified reference gene primers provided the basis for estimating nucleated cell counts. Clones were sequenced by immunoSEQ multiplex PCR, and TCRdb holds only the in-frame ones, with some missing. The D gene and trimming were derived from the DNA, and the V and J assignments and clone size from that table. The repertoire has under 75,000 clones, about 81% of them found once; the top ten carry 15% to 19%. Source material: peripheral blood. The TCR sequence derives from an older man with acute or convalescent COVID-19. This rearrangement joins TRBV4-3 to TRBJ1-2; 7 nucleotides match TRBD1. The CDR3 spells CASSQQSGQAELGYTF. In nucleotides, the CDR3 is TGCGCCAGCAGCCAACAATCCGGACAGGCGGAACTTGGCTACACCTTC.